The entry below gives a single T cell receptor (beta chain) sequence along with its context. The data are from a study of T cell changes during pregnancy in multiple sclerosis. Assay: immunoSEQ multiplex PCR; the TCRdb copy retains only in-frame clones and omits some. The sample has about 50,000 clones, about 90% seen once. The CDR3 contains 13 residues. Trimming removed 8 bases from V and 4 bases from J; junction bases left unmatched: 5. CDR1 and CDR2 from the germline V gene are KGHSH and LQKENI. The V and J genes are TRBV18 and TRBJ1-1; 9 bases map to TRBD1. This specimen consisted of CD4+ T cells from peripheral blood mononuclear cells, obtained after pregnancy. The receptor was derived from a female donor with multiple sclerosis, enrolled in a pregnancy study. CDR3 amino acids: CASNGQGSTEAFF. CDR3 sequence (DNA): TGTGCCAGCAACGGACAGGGGAGCACTGAAGCTTTCTTT. The complete variable domain, with remaining parts taken from reference TRBV18 and TRBJ1-1, reads NAGVMQNPRHLVRRRGQEARLRCSPMKGHSHVYWYRQLPEEGLKFMVYLQKENIIDESGMPKERFSAEFPKEGPSILRIQQVVRGDSAAYFCASNGQGSTEAFFGQGTRLTVV.